Each of the 24 T cell receptor beta chains below was sequenced from the same sample in a study of PD-1 blockade in classical Hodgkin lymphoma. TCRdb keeps only in-frame clones here, not all; method: immunoSEQ multiplex PCR. The profile shows 50,000 or so clones, more than 85% of them singletons. Exposure to brentuximab vedotin varied, and each patient had relapsed following autologous stem cell transplantation. Sequenced material: peripheral blood mononuclear cells (PBMCs), taken before the second cycle of nivolumab. The receptors were sampled from a human donor with classical Hodgkin lymphoma.

This sequence joins TRBV27 and TRBJ2-1; D tentatively reads TRBD1 or TRBD2 (5 bases each). V lost 4 bases and J lost 2, with 12 bases in between. CDR1 is MNHEY, CDR2 SMNVEV, per germline (reference sequence). The CDR3 runs to 15 residues. The CDR3 spells CASSSDGTAYNEQFF. The CDR3 nucleotides are TGTGCCAGCAGTTCCGACGGGACGGCCTACAATGAGCAGTTCTTC.

This chain connects TRBV12-5 to TRBJ2-1, with 11 nucleotides matching TRBD2. Trimming cost V 5 bases and J 8 bases; bases outside gene matches: 17. The CDR3 sequence is 18 residues long. CDR1 LGHNT and CDR2 FRNRAP come from the germline V gene. DNA of the CDR3: TGTGCTAGTGGTCTGGGACTAGCGGATATATTCGGGGAAGATGAGCAGTTCTTC. The encoded protein is CASGLGLADIFGEDEQFF. The complete variable domain, with remaining parts taken from reference TRBV12-5 and TRBJ2-1, reads DARVTQTPRHKVTEMGQEVTMRCQPILGHNTVFWYRQTMMQGLELLAYFRNRAPLDDSGMPKDRFSAEMPDATLATLKIQPSEPRDSAVYFCASGLGLADIFGEDEQFFGPGTRLTVL.

The chain combines TRBV13 with TRBJ2-5; TRBD2 might be the D (5 bases). The length of the CDR3 is 14 residues. Germline CDR1 and CDR2: PRHDT and FYEKMQ (reference sequence). V shed 6 bases and J shed 4 bases, with 15 bases lying between them. The CDR3 region has the DNA TGTGCCAGCAGGGAGACGGGGTCGTTAGAGACCCAGTACTTC. Translation: CASRETGSLETQYF.

This chain uses TRBV10-3 with TRBJ2-7, with a weak D call TRBD2 (6 bases). Deletions cut 7 bases from V and 4 bases from J, with 20 bases between. CDR3 length: 15 residues. CDR1 is ENHRY and CDR2 is SYGVKD in the germline V gene. CDR3 residues: CAIKAPRKGRYEQYF. In DNA form, the CDR3 reads TGTGCCATCAAAGCCCCTCGTAAGGGGAGGTACGAGCAGTACTTC.

V usage is TRBV27 and J usage is TRBJ2-3; D remains ambiguous. The CDR3 consists of 12 residues. With 6 bases removed from V and 5 bases from J, the gap between germline ends came to 9 bases. From germline, CDR1 is MNHEY and CDR2 SMNVEV (reference sequence). The DNA of the CDR3 is TGTGCCAGCAGCTGGGTGGGAGATACGCAGTATTTT. The encoded protein is CASSWVGDTQYF.

V is TRBV28 and J is TRBJ2-5; D may be TRBD2 (6 bases). Germline CDR1 MDHEN, CDR2 SYDVKM. V lost 0 bases to trimming and J lost 2 bases, with 13 bases between them. This CDR3 region has 16 residues. The CDR3 sequence: CASSLWRSGGQETQYF. The CDR3 DNA follows: TGTGCCAGCAGTTTATGGCGGTCCGGGGGTCAAGAGACCCAGTACTTC.

The V and J genes are TRBV7-2 and TRBJ1-2, with D unresolved. Germline CDR1 SGHTA, CDR2 FQGNSA. There are 12 residues in the CDR3. Trimming took off 3 bases at V and 8 bases at J, with 10 bases between the two ends. CDR3 nucleotides: TGTGCCAGCAGCTTTCCCGGAGGGGGCTACACCTTC. Protein sequence: CASSFPGGGYTF.

This rearrangement joins TRBV6-1 to TRBJ1-2; D is possibly TRBD1 (6 bases). Looked up from germline, CDR1 is MNHNS and CDR2 is SASEGT. CDR3 length: 17 residues. V dropped 4 bases and J dropped 3 bases, with 21 bases sitting between them. Here the CDR3 reads CASSAPNRVGYDYGYTF. The CDR3 nucleotides are TGTGCCAGCAGTGCCCCGAACAGGGTCGGATATGACTATGGCTACACCTTC.

The chain is built from TRBV5-1 and TRBJ2-2, with D perhaps TRBD1 (6 bases). Germline assignment: CDR1 SGHRS and CDR2 YFSETQ. Trimming took 1 base from V and 3 from J, leaving 13 bases between them. The length of the CDR3 is 16 residues. CDR3 region: CASSLQGTVDTGELFF. In DNA, the CDR3 is TGCGCCAGCAGCTTGCAGGGGACGGTAGACACCGGGGAGCTGTTTTTT. Full variable domain (outside the CDR3, taken from reference TRBV5-1 and TRBJ2-2): KAGVTQTPRYLIKTRGQQVTLSCSPISGHRSVSWYQQTPGQGLQFLFEYFSETQRNKGNFPGRFSGRQFSNSRSEMNVSTLELGDSALYLCASSLQGTVDTGELFFGEGSRLTVL.

The V gene is TRBV7-8, the J gene TRBJ1-5; D possibly corresponds to TRBD1 (5 bases). Per germline, CDR1 SGHVS and CDR2 FQNEAQ. Trimming removed 2 bases from V and 9 bases from J, with 17 bases in between. CDR3 length: 15 residues. The CDR3, as DNA: TGTGCCAGCAGCTTAATGGCGGGACCCCTACGGCCCCAGCATTTT. This sequence encodes CASSLMAGPLRPQHF.

The chain combines TRBV30 with TRBJ1-5, with 8 bases aligning to TRBD1. CDR1 is GTSNPN, CDR2 SVGIG, per germline (reference sequence). This CDR3 spans 15 amino acids. The V segment lost 3 bases and the J segment 5 bases; nucleotides outside the gene matches: 9. The DNA for the CDR3 is TGTGCCTGGAGCTCACGGGACAGGCCATATCAGCCCCAGCATTTT. Residues: CAWSSRDRPYQPQHF.

The genes are TRBV6-1 and TRBJ2-2, with D hard to call. Germline V gene data show CDR1 as MNHNS and CDR2 as SASEGT. V gave up 7 bases and J gave up 6 bases, with 18 bases separating them. The CDR3 loop spans 15 amino acids. CDR3 bases: TGTGCCAGCAAACCCAACCTTCAGGTTGCCGGGGAGCTGTTTTTT. Its protein product is CASKPNLQVAGELFF.

The chain has TRBV5-4 and TRBJ2-1; TRBD2 matches 12 bases. With 0 bases clipped from V and 2 bases from J, the junction kept 0 bases outside the gene matches. The CDR3 consists of 16 residues. Germline values: CDR1 SGHNT, CDR2 YYREEE (reference sequence). Here the CDR3 reads CASSLASGGAYNEQFF. CDR3 sequence (DNA): TGTGCCAGCAGCTTGGCTAGCGGGGGGGCCTACAATGAGCAGTTCTTC.

The chain employs TRBV7-8 and TRBJ2-7; D is possibly TRBD1 (6 bases). CDR1 is SGHVS, CDR2 FQNEAQ, per germline. V lost 7 bases and J lost 0, with 13 bases in between. This CDR3 has 14 amino acids. The CDR3 sequence: CASTGWGLSYEQYF. In DNA form, the CDR3 reads TGTGCCAGCACCGGGTGGGGGCTCTCCTACGAGCAGTACTTC.

This chain joins TRBV27 and TRBJ2-7, with D possibly being TRBD1 or TRBD2 (6 bases each). With 2 bases removed from V and 3 bases from J, the gap between germline ends came to 11 bases. Germline V lookup: CDR1 MNHEY, CDR2 SMNVEV (reference sequence). This CDR3 contains 14 residues. In nucleotides, the CDR3 is TGTGCCAGCAGTTTAGGAGGGGGGTACTACGAGCAGTACTTC. Translated: CASSLGGGYYEQYF.

This chain joins TRBV18 and TRBJ1-1; D is undetermined. The CDR3 has 15 residues. V was trimmed by 0 bases and J by 3 bases, leaving 11 bases between them. Germline values: CDR1 KGHSH, CDR2 LQKENI. CDR3 DNA: TGTGCCAGCTCACCACCTAAGGGCGTGGACACTGAAGCTTTCTTT. This gives the protein CASSPPKGVDTEAFF.

This clone was detected only once. This rearrangement joins TRBV6-5 to TRBJ2-5, with D uncertain. Germline CDR1 MNHEY, CDR2 SVGAGI. The ends were cut back, 7 bases at V and 1 base at J, with 16 bases in the middle. The CDR3 contains 15 residues. The CDR3 is CASTLSGGAQETQYF. The CDR3 nucleotides read TGTGCCAGCACCTTGTCCGGCGGAGCCCAAGAGACCCAGTACTTC.

The genes are TRBV7-2 and TRBJ1-1; no clear D gene. V lost 1 base and J lost 4, with 4 bases in between. Germline V gene data show CDR1 as SGHTA and CDR2 as FQGNSA. The CDR3 length is 12 residues. The CDR3, as DNA: TGTGCCAGCAGCTTAGGGTTCACTGAAGCTTTCTTT. This codes for CASSLGFTEAFF.

The CDR3 loop is CASSSYSGTQNTEAFF. CDR3 nucleotide sequence: TGTGCCAGCAGCTCTTATTCCGGGACACAGAACACTGAAGCTTTCTTT. The chain joins TRBV5-4 to TRBJ1-1, with D possibly matching TRBD1 (6 bases). V lost 3 bases to trimming and J lost 1 base, with 16 bases between them. This CDR3 is 16 amino acids long. Germline CDR1 and CDR2: SGHNT and YYREEE (reference sequence). Full variable domain (rest looked up from reference TRBV5-4 and TRBJ1-1): ETGVTQSPTHLIKTRGQQVTLRCSSQSGHNTVSWYQQALGQGPQFIFQYYREEENGRGNFPPRFSGLQFPNYSSELNVNALELDDSALYLCASSSYSGTQNTEAFFGQGTRLTVV.

This clone is labeled medium-sized. The CDR3 here is CATHGGHEQYF. CDR3 nucleotides: TGTGCCACCCACGGGGGCCACGAGCAGTACTTC. V usage is TRBV6-1 and J usage is TRBJ2-7; D possibly uses TRBD1 or TRBD2 (6 bases each). The CDR3 length is 11 residues. With 10 bases removed from V and 5 bases from J, the gap between germline ends came to 12 bases. Per germline, CDR1 MNHNS and CDR2 SASEGT.

The CDR3: CASSWADTQYF. The CDR3 coding sequence is TGTGCCAGCAGTTGGGCAGATACGCAGTATTTT. The chain has TRBV27 and TRBJ2-3, with unresolved D. Germline assignment: CDR1 MNHEY and CDR2 SMNVEV (reference sequence). V was cut by 4 bases and J by 4 bases, with 3 bases left in between. The CDR3 has 11 amino acids.

The J gene is TRBJ2-1, the V gene TRBV9, with 10 bases fitting TRBD2. CDR3 length: 15 residues. Germline values: CDR1 SGDLS, CDR2 YYNGEE. V lost 3 bases, J lost 2 bases, and 2 bases stayed unmatched. CDR3 residues: CASSASGGAYNEQFF. The CDR3 DNA is TGTGCCAGCAGCGCAAGCGGGGGGGCCTACAATGAGCAGTTCTTC.

The chain links TRBV5-4 to TRBJ1-1, with D unclear. The length of the CDR3 is 14 residues. CDR1 and CDR2 (germline): SGHNT, YYREEE (reference sequence). V lost 4 bases to trimming and J lost 2 bases, with 12 bases between them. The CDR3 region has the DNA TGTGCCAGCAGCCGGCAGGAGTCAAACACTGAAGCTTTCTTT. Its translation: CASSRQESNTEAFF.

A single count supports this clone. The rearrangement joins TRBV7-2 to TRBJ1-1; no firm D call. Germline CDR1 and CDR2: SGHTA and FQGNSA. The V and J ends lost 4 bases and 2 bases respectively, with 11 bases between them. The CDR3 is made up of 14 amino acids. The CDR3 bases are TGTGCCAGCAGCTCTCCAGTGGAAAACACTGAAGCTTTCTTT. Its protein is CASSSPVENTEAFF.